The 26 T cell receptor beta chains given below trace back to one sample, sequenced in a study of T-cell reconstitution after alpha-beta-depleted transplantation in children. Construction of the TCRbeta library involved unique molecular identifiers. TCRdb passed the PCR reads through MiXCR, listing each CDR3 protein once. The sample has around 360,000 distinct CDR3 sequences; under 13% are singletons. The sample in question was PBMCs from the stem cell graft donor, obtained from the stem cell graft. The receptors originated from a human donor who donated a stem cell graft to a child with acute lymphoblastic leukemia.

This clonotype was observed a few times. This rearrangement joins TRBV4-1 to TRBJ2-7; 9 bases agree with TRBD2. The CDR3 totals 18 residues. The germline V gene has CDR1 MGHRA and CDR2 YSYEKL. Trimming at V came to 3 bases and at J to 1 base, leaving 13 bases not matched to a gene. The CDR3 here is CASSHRFASGMGSYEQYF. The CDR3 bases are TGCGCCAGCAGCCACCGATTTGCTAGCGGGATGGGGTCCTACGAGCAGTACTTC.

The rearrangement links TRBV4-3 to TRBJ1-4; 12 nucleotides match TRBD1. CDR1 and CDR2 from the germline V gene are LGHNA and YSLEER. V lost 4 bases, J lost 8 bases, and 2 bases stayed unmatched. The CDR3 is 14 residues long. The CDR3: CASSRDRGHEKLFF. CDR3 DNA sequence: TGCGCCAGCAGCCGGGACAGGGGGCACGAAAAACTGTTTTTT.

This clonotype has a count of ten or more. The chain joins TRBV29-1 to TRBJ2-1, with TRBD2 matching over 14 bases. The CDR3 is made up of 14 amino acids. V was clipped by 6 bases and J by 6 bases; unmatched bases: 4. CDR1 SQVTM and CDR2 ANQGSEA come from the germline V gene. The CDR3 protein is CSVGLAGVSNEQFF. The CDR3 DNA follows: TGCAGCGTGGGACTAGCGGGAGTCTCCAATGAGCAGTTCTTC.

The chain carries TRBV9 and TRBJ2-2; 9 bases map to TRBD2. CDR3 size: 18 residues. V lost 0 bases, J lost 5 bases, and 11 bases stayed unmatched. Germline V CDR1 and CDR2: SGDLS, YYNGEE. The chain's CDR3 is CASSVDLWVAGATGELFF. The DNA of the CDR3 is TGTGCCAGCAGCGTAGACCTATGGGTAGCGGGAGCTACCGGGGAGCTGTTTTTT. Full variable domain (rest looked up from reference TRBV9 and TRBJ2-2): DSGVTQTPKHLITATGQRVTLRCSPRSGDLSVYWYQQSLDQGLQFLIQYYNGEERAKGNILERFSAQQFPDLHSELNLSSLELGDSALYFCASSVDLWVAGATGELFFGEGSRLTVL.

This chain uses TRBV7-9 with TRBJ1-4; 8 positions match TRBD1. Germline V gene lookup returns CDR1 SEHNR and CDR2 FQNEAQ (reference sequence). The CDR3 runs to 16 residues. The trim removed 6 bases at V and 5 bases at J, leaving 11 bases unmatched. CDR3 amino acids: CASRTGRTGSNEKLFF. The CDR3 nucleotides are TGTGCCAGCAGGACGGGCCGGACAGGGTCAAATGAAAAACTGTTTTTT.

This chain joins TRBV3-1 and TRBJ2-7; TRBD2 matches 7 bases. This CDR3 spans 14 amino acids. Trimming cost V 1 base and J 5 bases; bases outside gene matches: 5. CDR1 and CDR2 (germline): LGHDT, YNNKEL (reference sequence). CDR3 sequence (DNA): TGTGCCAGCAGCCAAGGGACTAGTGGTAACGAGCAGTACTTC. Amino acids: CASSQGTSGNEQYF.

This clonotype has more than one count but fewer than ten. V usage is TRBV7-2 and J usage is TRBJ1-3; D gene unclear. CDR1 and CDR2 from the germline V gene are SGHTA and FQGNSA. The CDR3 has 16 amino acids. Trimming left V 0 bases short and J 0 bases short, with 9 bases between. The CDR3 coding sequence is TGTGCCAGCAGCTTAGCTCCCGGATACTCTGGAAACACCATATATTTT. This encodes CASSLAPGYSGNTIYF.

This clonotype showed up just a few times. The chain carries TRBV15 and TRBJ2-3; perhaps D is TRBD1 or TRBD2 (5 bases each). CDR1 is LNHNV, CDR2 YYDKDF, per germline (reference sequence). Trimming took off 3 bases at V and 3 bases at J, with 16 bases between the two ends. This CDR3 has 16 amino acids. CDR3 DNA: TGTGCCACCAGCAGTCCCCTGGGGGAAGTGACAGATACGCAGTATTTT. This gives the protein CATSSPLGEVTDTQYF.

The chain combines TRBV6-5 with TRBJ1-2, with 8 bases identical to TRBD1. The CDR3 loop spans 15 amino acids. V dropped 0 bases and J dropped 8; count of bases not matched to a gene: 8. In germline, CDR1 is MNHEY, CDR2 SVGAGI. This chain's CDR3 is CASSYSGQGGGGYTF. The DNA for the CDR3 is TGTGCCAGCAGTTACTCAGGACAGGGCGGGGGGGGCTACACCTTC.

This sequence joins TRBV7-2 and TRBJ2-5; 8 bases align to TRBD1. The trim removed 5 bases at V and 6 bases at J, leaving 5 bases unmatched. The germline gives CDR1 SGHTA, CDR2 FQGNSA. This CDR3 spans 13 amino acids. CDR3 bases: TGTGCCAGCAGCCGAGACAGGGGCCAGACCCAGTACTTC. Amino acid sequence: CASSRDRGQTQYF.

The gene calls are TRBV29-1 and TRBJ1-3; D is undetermined. The CDR3 contains 16 residues. CDR1 and CDR2 from the germline V gene are SQVTM and ANQGSEA. Trimming removed 0 bases at V and 0 bases at J, with 12 bases between. CDR3 sequence (DNA): TGCAGCGTTGAAGATCTCGGGCAGCCCTCTGGAAACACCATATATTTT. Amino acids: CSVEDLGQPSGNTIYF.

This clonotype was found a few times. The rearrangement uses TRBV27 and TRBJ2-7; TRBD2 matches at 9 bases. Germline loops: CDR1 MNHEY, CDR2 SMNVEV (reference sequence). The CDR3 runs 15 residues. V dropped 6 bases and J dropped 3; count of bases not matched to a gene: 9. CDR3 nucleotides: TGTGCCAGCAGACTAGGGTCTAGCGGGATCTACGAGCAGTACTTC. Its protein is CASRLGSSGIYEQYF.

The chain links TRBV28 to TRBJ2-3; D might be TRBD2 (6 bases). The germline V gene has CDR1 MDHEN and CDR2 SYDVKM. Deletions cut 5 bases from V and 2 bases from J, with 20 bases between. The CDR3 covers 17 residues. The CDR3 loop reads CASSPGLRQGFTDTQYF. The CDR3 DNA reads TGTGCCAGCAGTCCGGGACTTAGGCAGGGATTCACAGATACGCAGTATTTT.

The J gene is TRBJ2-3, the V gene TRBV4-3; the D is unclear. V was clipped by 0 bases and J by 2 bases, with 9 bases between them. Germline-derived CDR1 and CDR2 are LGHNA and YSLEER. This CDR3 has 15 residues. CDR3 amino acids: CASSQDGGPTDTQYF. CDR3 nucleotides: TGCGCCAGCAGCCAAGATGGTGGCCCCACAGATACGCAGTATTTT.

This clonotype was seen a handful of times. V gene TRBV20-1 combines with J gene TRBJ2-1; 8 nucleotides line up with TRBD2. CDR3 size: 14 residues. Germline V gene sequence: CDR1 DFQATT, CDR2 SNEGSKA (reference sequence). Losses at the gene ends were 6 bases for V and 5 bases for J; bases not matched to a gene: 9. In DNA form, the CDR3 reads TGCAGTGCCCTTATCACTAGCGGAAACAATGAGCAGTTCTTC. This sequence encodes CSALITSGNNEQFF.

This clonotype has a count of ten or more. The V and J genes are TRBV20-1 and TRBJ2-1, with 9 bases aligning to TRBD2. The CDR3 covers 14 residues. After removal of 4 bases from V and 0 bases from J, the junction contained 1 base not matched to a gene. Germline V gene sequence: CDR1 DFQATT, CDR2 SNEGSKA (reference sequence). CDR3 DNA: TGCAGTGCTATTAGCGGGAGCTCCTACAATGAGCAGTTCTTC. Its translation is CSAISGSSYNEQFF.

The chain has TRBV12-3 or TRBV12-4 and TRBJ2-2; D ambiguous. This CDR3 spans 15 amino acids. Trimming shortened V by 1 base and J by 0 bases, and 6 bases separated the two germline ends. CDR3 sequence (DNA): TGTGCCAGCAGTTTAGTGTTAGCGAACACCGGGGAGCTGTTTTTT. It is translated as CASSLVLANTGELFF.

This clonotype was detected a few times. The chain combines TRBV3-1 with TRBJ1-1, with D possibly matching TRBD1 (5 bases). Trimming left V 0 bases short and J 1 base short, with 15 bases between. The CDR3 contains 17 residues. The V gene's germline CDR1 is LGHDT and CDR2 YNNKEL (reference sequence). CDR3 protein: CASSQDLLRGENTEAFF. CDR3 bases: TGTGCCAGCAGCCAAGACCTCCTACGGGGGGAGAACACTGAAGCTTTCTTT.

The chain has TRBV20-1 and TRBJ2-7; 10 bases map to TRBD2. This CDR3 has 16 amino acids. Per the germline V gene, CDR1 is DFQATT and CDR2 is SNEGSKA (reference sequence). V trimming: 5 bases; J trimming: 3 bases; junction bases outside the gene matches: 13. The CDR3 sequence: CSAAQAGGPFVYEQYF. Written as DNA, the CDR3 is TGCAGTGCTGCTCAAGCGGGAGGGCCTTTCGTCTACGAGCAGTACTTC.

V and J are TRBV5-1 and TRBJ2-3; 11 bases agree with TRBD2. The CDR3 is made up of 16 amino acids. The V gene's germline CDR1 is SGHRS and CDR2 YFSETQ. With V trimmed by 6 bases and J by 0 bases, 6 bases remained unmatched. CDR3 residues: CASTTGTSGSTDTQYF. The CDR3 DNA sequence: TGCGCCAGCACAACCGGGACTAGCGGTAGCACAGATACGCAGTATTTT.

This clonotype was observed a handful of times. The rearrangement uses TRBV11-1 and TRBJ1-2; 11 bases are a match to TRBD1. Germline values: CDR1 SGHAT, CDR2 FQDESV (reference sequence). J gave up 7 bases and V 0 bases, and 13 bases lay outside the gene matches. The CDR3 length is 18 residues. The CDR3 coding sequence is TGTGCCAGCAGCTTAGCGCAAGCAATAGGACAGGGGGCTGGTGGCTACACCTTC. It yields the protein CASSLAQAIGQGAGGYTF.

This chain links TRBV2 with TRBJ1-5; D not certain. V dropped 7 bases and J dropped 0 bases, with 7 bases sitting between them. The CDR3 length is 13 residues. Germline V gives CDR1 SNHLY, CDR2 FYNNEI. CDR3 loop: CASMRDSNQPQHF. In DNA form, the CDR3 reads TGTGCCAGCATGAGGGATAGCAATCAGCCCCAGCATTTT.

This clonotype was counted at least ten times. The chain is built from TRBV20-1 and TRBJ2-7; 13 nucleotides agree with TRBD2. This CDR3 region has 15 residues. The germline V gene encodes CDR1 DFQATT and CDR2 SNEGSKA (reference sequence). J was trimmed by 6 bases and V by 1 base; bases with no gene match: 6. DNA of the CDR3: TGCAGTGCTAGAGTTCAACTAGCGGGAGGGCCCGAGCAGTACTTC. Translated, it gives CSARVQLAGGPEQYF.

Only a few counts were recorded for this clonotype. The chain uses TRBV19 and TRBJ2-1; D might be TRBD2 (5 bases). Germline lookup yields CDR1 LNHDA and CDR2 SQIVND (reference sequence). This CDR3 region has 16 residues. V was clipped by 5 bases and J by 0 bases, with 14 bases between them. The chain's CDR3 is CASSSRAEVSYNEQFF. CDR3 DNA: TGTGCCAGTAGTTCCCGGGCGGAGGTCTCCTACAATGAGCAGTTCTTC.

This clonotype showed up many times. The V gene is TRBV27, the J gene TRBJ1-6; no definite D call. There are 13 residues in the CDR3. V was trimmed by 3 bases and J by 5 bases, leaving 5 bases between them. CDR1 is MNHEY and CDR2 is SMNVEV in the germline V gene (reference sequence). The CDR3 DNA follows: TGTGCCAGCAGTTTCAGGAATAATTCACCCCTCCACTTT. Protein: CASSFRNNSPLHF.

The chain's CDR3 is CASSLTGGETNEKLFF. CDR3 coding DNA: TGTGCCAGCAGCTTAACAGGGGGAGAAACTAATGAAAAACTGTTTTTT. The chain employs TRBV7-9 and TRBJ1-4, with TRBD1 identical over 8 bases. V trimming: 2 bases; J trimming: 1 base; junction bases outside the gene matches: 3. Germline values: CDR1 SEHNR, CDR2 FQNEAQ (reference sequence). This CDR3 comprises 16 residues.